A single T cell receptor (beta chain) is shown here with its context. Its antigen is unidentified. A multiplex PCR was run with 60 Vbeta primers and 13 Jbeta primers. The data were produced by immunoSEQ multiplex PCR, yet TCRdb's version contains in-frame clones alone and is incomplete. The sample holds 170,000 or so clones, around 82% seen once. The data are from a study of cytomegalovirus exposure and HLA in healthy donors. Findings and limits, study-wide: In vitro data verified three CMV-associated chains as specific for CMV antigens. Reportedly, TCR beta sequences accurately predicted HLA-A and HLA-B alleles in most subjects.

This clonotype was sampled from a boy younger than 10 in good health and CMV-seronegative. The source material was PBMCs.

For the CDR3, the DNA is TGTGCCAGCAGTTACTCAGGGGTAAACACTGAAGCTTTCTTT. Protein product: CASSYSGVNTEAFF. The chain employs TRBV6-5 and TRBJ1-1; weak D call: TRBD1 (5 bases). Per germline, CDR1 MNHEY and CDR2 SVGAGI. The CDR3 is 14 amino acids. Between the trimmed V and J ends, which lost 0 bases and 2 bases, there was a span of 7 bases.